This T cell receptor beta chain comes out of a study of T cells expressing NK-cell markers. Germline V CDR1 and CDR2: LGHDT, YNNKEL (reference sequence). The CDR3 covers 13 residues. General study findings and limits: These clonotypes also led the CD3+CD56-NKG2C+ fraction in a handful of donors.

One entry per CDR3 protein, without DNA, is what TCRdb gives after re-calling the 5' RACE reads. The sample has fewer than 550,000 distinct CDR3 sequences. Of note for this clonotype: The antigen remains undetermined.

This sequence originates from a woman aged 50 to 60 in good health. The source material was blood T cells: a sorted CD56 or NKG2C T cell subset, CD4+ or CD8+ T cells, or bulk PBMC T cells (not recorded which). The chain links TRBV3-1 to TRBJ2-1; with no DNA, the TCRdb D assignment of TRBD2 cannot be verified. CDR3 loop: CASSQDPYRDPFF.